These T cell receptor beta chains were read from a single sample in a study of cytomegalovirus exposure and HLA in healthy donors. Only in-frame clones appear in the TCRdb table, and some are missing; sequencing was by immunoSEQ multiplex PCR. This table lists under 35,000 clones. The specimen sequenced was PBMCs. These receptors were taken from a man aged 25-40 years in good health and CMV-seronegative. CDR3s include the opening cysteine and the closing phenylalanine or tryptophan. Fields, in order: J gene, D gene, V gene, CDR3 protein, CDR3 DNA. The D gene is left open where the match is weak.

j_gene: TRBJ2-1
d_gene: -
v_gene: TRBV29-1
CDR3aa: CSVELGERFF
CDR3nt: TGCAGCGTTGAACTGGGAGAACGGTTCTTC

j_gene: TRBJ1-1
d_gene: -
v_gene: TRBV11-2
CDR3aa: CASSLGRYTEAFF
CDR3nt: TGTGCCAGCAGCTTGGGGAGATACACTGAAGCTTTCTTT

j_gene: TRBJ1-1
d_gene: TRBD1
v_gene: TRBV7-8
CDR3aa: CASSSPGQGVWRAFF
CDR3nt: TGTGCCAGCAGCTCCCCGGGACAGGGGGTTTGGAGAGCTTTCTTT

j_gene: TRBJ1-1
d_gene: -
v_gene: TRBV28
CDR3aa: CASSPAENTEAFF
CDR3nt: TGTGCCAGCAGTCCCGCAGAGAACACTGAAGCTTTCTTT

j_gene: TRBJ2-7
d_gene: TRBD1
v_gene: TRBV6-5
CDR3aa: CASSLTRGEQYF
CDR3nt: TGTGCCAGCAGTTTGACCAGGGGGGAGCAGTACTTC

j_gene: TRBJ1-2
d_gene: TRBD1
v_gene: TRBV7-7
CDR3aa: CASSFLRNLRGRNIVYTF
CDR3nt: TGTGCTAGCAGCTTCCTTCGAAATCTCAGGGGGCGTAATATTGTCTACACCTTC

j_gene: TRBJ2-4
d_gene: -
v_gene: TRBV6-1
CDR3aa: CASSDFRGAMDLAKNIQYF
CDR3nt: TGTGCCAGCAGTGACTTCAGGGGGGCCATGGATCTAGCCAAAAACATTCAGTACTTC

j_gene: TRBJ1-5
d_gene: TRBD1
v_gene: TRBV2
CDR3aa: CASSGQGPQHF
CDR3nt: TGTGCCAGCAGTGGACAGGGCCCCCAGCATTTT

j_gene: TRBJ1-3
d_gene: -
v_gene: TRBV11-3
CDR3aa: CASSLGGTSSTIYF
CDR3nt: TGTGCCAGCAGCTTAGGGGGGACAAGCAGCACCATATATTTT

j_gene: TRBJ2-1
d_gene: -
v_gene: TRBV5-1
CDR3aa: CASSLGALNEQFF
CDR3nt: TGCGCCAGCAGCTTGGGAGCGCTCAATGAGCAGTTCTTC

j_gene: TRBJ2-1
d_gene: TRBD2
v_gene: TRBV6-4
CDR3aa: CASSPGVAGVDEQFF
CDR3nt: TGTGCCAGCAGTCCAGGGGTAGCGGGAGTTGATGAGCAGTTCTTC

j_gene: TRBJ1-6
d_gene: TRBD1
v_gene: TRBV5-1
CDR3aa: CASSLSQGAYNSPLHF
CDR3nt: TGCGCCAGCAGCTTATCACAGGGGGCGTATAATTCACCCCTCCACTTT

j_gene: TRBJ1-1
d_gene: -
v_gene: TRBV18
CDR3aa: CASSPGQEAEAFF
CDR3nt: TGTGCCAGCTCACCAGGTCAGGAGGCTGAAGCTTTCTTT

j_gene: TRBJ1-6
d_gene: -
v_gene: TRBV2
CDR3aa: CASSEFGVSSYNSPLHF
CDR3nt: TGTGCCAGCAGTGAATTTGGAGTGAGCTCCTATAATTCACCCCTCCACTTT

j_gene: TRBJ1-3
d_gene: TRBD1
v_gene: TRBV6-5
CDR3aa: CASSRRDSSGNTIYF
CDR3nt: TGTGCCAGCAGCCGCCGGGACAGCTCTGGAAACACCATATATTTT

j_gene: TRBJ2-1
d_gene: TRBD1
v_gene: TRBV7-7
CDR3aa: CASSFPGQGNNEQFF
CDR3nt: TGTGCTAGCAGCTTTCCGGGACAGGGGAACAATGAGCAGTTCTTC

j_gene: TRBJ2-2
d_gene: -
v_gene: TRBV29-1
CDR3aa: CSVDSLDTGELFF
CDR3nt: TGCAGCGTTGACAGTCTCGACACCGGGGAGCTGTTTTTT

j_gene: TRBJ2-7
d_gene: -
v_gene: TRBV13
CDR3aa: CASSTRGYDYEQYF
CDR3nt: TGTGCCAGCAGCACCCGGGGGTATGACTACGAGCAGTACTTC

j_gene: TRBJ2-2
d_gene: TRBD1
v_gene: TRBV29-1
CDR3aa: CSVVGQGENTGELFF
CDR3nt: TGCAGCGTTGTGGGACAGGGGGAGAACACCGGGGAGCTGTTTTTT

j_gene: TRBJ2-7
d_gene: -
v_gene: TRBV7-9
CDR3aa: CASRPGTSSYEQYF
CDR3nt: TGTGCCAGCAGACCCGGGACTTCATCCTACGAGCAGTACTTC

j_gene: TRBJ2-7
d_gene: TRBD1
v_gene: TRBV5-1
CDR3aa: CASSLDRTGDSYEQYF
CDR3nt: TGCGCCAGCAGCTTGGACCGGACAGGGGACTCCTACGAGCAGTACTTC

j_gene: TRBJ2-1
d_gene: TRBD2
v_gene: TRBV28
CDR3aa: CASSFTSGGANEQFF
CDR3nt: TGTGCCAGCAGTTTTACTAGCGGGGGGGCCAATGAGCAGTTCTTC

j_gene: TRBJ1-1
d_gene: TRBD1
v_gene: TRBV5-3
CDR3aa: CARSRSRDRGNNTEAFF
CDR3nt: TGTGCCAGAAGTAGGAGCCGGGACAGGGGAAATAACACTGAAGCTTTCTTT

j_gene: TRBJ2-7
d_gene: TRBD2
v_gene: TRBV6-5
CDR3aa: CASRGSGTYEQYF
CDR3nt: TGTGCCAGTCGGGGAAGCGGGACCTACGAGCAGTACTTC

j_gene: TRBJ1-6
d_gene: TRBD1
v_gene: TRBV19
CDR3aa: CASSIAAGQSFGESPLHF
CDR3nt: TGTGCCAGTAGTATAGCCGCGGGACAGTCCTTTGGAGAATCACCCCTCCACTTT

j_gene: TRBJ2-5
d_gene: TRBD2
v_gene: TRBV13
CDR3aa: CASSFGAGVQETQYF
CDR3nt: TGTGCCAGCAGCTTTGGCGCGGGGGTTCAAGAGACCCAGTACTTC

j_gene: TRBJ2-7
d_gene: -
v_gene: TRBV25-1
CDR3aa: CASSVTSEQYF
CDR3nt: TGTGCCAGCAGTGTCACAAGCGAGCAGTACTTC

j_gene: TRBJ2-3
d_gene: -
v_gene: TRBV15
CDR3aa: CATSTTDTQYF
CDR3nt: TGTGCCACCAGCACGACAGATACGCAGTATTTT

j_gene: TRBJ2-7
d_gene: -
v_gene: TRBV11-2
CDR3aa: CASSLLFTGGEQYF
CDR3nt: TGTGCCAGCAGCCTATTATTTACAGGCGGCGAGCAGTACTTC

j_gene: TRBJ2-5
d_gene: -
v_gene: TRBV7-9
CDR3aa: CASSPPGFETQYF
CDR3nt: TGTGCCAGCAGCCCCCCCGGGTTTGAGACCCAGTACTTC

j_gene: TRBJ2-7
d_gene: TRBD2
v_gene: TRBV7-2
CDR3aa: CASSLPSGRFEQYF
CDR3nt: TGTGCCAGCAGCTTGCCAAGCGGGAGGTTCGAGCAGTACTTC

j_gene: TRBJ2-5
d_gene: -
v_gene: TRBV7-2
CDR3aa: CASTPVRGETQYF
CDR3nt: TGTGCCAGCACCCCGGTGCGTGGAGAGACCCAGTACTTC

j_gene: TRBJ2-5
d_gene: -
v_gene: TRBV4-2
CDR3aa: CASSQALGAGETQYF
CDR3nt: TGTGCCAGCAGCCAAGCTCTGGGGGCAGGGGAGACCCAGTACTTC

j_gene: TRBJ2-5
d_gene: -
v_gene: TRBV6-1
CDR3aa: CASIGWGDPGTQYF
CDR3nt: TGTGCCAGCATCGGATGGGGGGACCCGGGGACCCAGTACTTC

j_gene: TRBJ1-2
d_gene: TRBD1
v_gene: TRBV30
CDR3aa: CAWGIGTGGFYGYTF
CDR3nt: TGTGCCTGGGGCATTGGGACAGGGGGCTTCTATGGCTACACCTTC

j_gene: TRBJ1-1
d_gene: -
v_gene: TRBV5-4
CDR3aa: CASSLGQGFTEAFF
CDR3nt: TGTGCCAGCAGCTTGGGGCAGGGATTCACTGAAGCTTTCTTT

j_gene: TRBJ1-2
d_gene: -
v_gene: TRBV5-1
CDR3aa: CASSTGVNYGYTF
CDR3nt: TGCGCCAGCAGCACCGGGGTTAACTATGGCTACACCTTC

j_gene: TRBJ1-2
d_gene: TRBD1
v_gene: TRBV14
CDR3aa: CASSQISGGLNYGYTF
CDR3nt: TGTGCCAGCAGCCAAATTTCAGGGGGGCTTAACTATGGCTACACCTTC